What follows are 25 T cell receptor beta chains derived from one specimen sequenced in a study of T cell responses to AZD1222 COVID-19 vaccine. Here immunoSEQ multiplex PCR was the method, and the copy in TCRdb shows in-frame clones only, minus some. Altogether roughly 97,000 clones are present, around nine tenths being singletons, with the ten largest covering over 3%. The source was peripheral blood, collected 28 days after the second dose of the MenACWY control vaccine. The receptors shown here come from an adult who received the MenACWY meningococcal vaccine as a control.

The chain has TRBV5-6 and TRBJ2-1; D perhaps matches TRBD1 (5 bases). Trimming shortened V by 0 bases and J by 3 bases, and 7 bases separated the two germline ends. In germline, CDR1 is SGHDT, CDR2 YYEEEE. This CDR3 is built from 14 residues. Here the CDR3 reads CASSLGQNYNEQFF. CDR3 DNA sequence: TGTGCCAGCAGCTTGGGACAGAACTACAATGAGCAGTTCTTC.

The rearrangement joins TRBV10-1 to TRBJ2-7; 12 nucleotides align to TRBD1. This CDR3 is 15 amino acids long. V gave up 3 bases and J gave up 4 bases; unmatched junction bases: 4. The germline CDR1 and CDR2 sequences are WNHNN and SYGVQD (reference sequence). The CDR3 protein is CASSDGTGGPYEQYF. CDR3 coding DNA: TGCGCCAGCAGTGATGGGACAGGGGGCCCTTACGAGCAGTACTTC.

This chain links TRBV27 with TRBJ2-7; D ambiguous. V lost 1 base to trimming and J lost 1 base, with 11 bases between them. The length of the CDR3 is 15 residues. Germline V lookup: CDR1 MNHEY, CDR2 SMNVEV (reference sequence). The CDR3 loop reads CASSLYPPRSYEQYF. CDR3 bases: TGTGCCAGCAGTTTATATCCTCCGCGATCCTACGAGCAGTACTTC.

The V call is TRBV12-5, the J call TRBJ2-3; D not resolved. The length of the CDR3 is 13 residues. Looked up from germline, CDR1 is LGHNT and CDR2 is FRNRAP. V shed 6 bases and J shed 3 bases, with 10 bases lying between them. CDR3 nucleotides: TGTGCTAGTGGCCCCCCCGTGACAGATACGCAGTATTTT. It specifies CASGPPVTDTQYF.

This chain links TRBV27 with TRBJ1-2, with TRBD1 as a possible D gene (6 bases). Germline CDR1 and CDR2: MNHEY and SMNVEV (reference sequence). CDR3 length equals 14 residues. V shed 7 bases and J shed 2 bases, with 14 bases lying between them. For the CDR3, the DNA is TGTGCCAGCACCCCGGTCGGGGGCAACTATGGCTACACCTTC. It specifies CASTPVGGNYGYTF.

J is TRBJ2-1 and V is TRBV14; D ambiguous. The V gene's germline CDR1 is SGHDN and CDR2 FVKESK. CDR3 length equals 13 residues. V lost 6 bases and J lost 3, with 9 bases in between. This CDR3 reads CASSPTDYNEQFF. DNA of the CDR3: TGTGCCAGCAGTCCAACGGACTACAATGAGCAGTTCTTC.

The rearrangement links TRBV7-9 to TRBJ1-2; D is possibly TRBD1 (6 bases). Germline V gene sequence: CDR1 SEHNR, CDR2 FQNEAQ (reference sequence). CDR3 length: 14 residues. V was shortened by 1 base and J by 4 bases, with 10 bases between the two germline ends. CDR3 residues: CASSLVGQSYGYTF. The CDR3 DNA reads as TGTGCCAGCAGCTTAGTGGGACAAAGCTATGGCTACACCTTC.

The CDR3 is CASRLGASSGANVLTF. CDR3 nucleotides: TGTGCCAGCAGGTTGGGGGCGAGCTCTGGGGCCAACGTCCTGACTTTC. This rearrangement joins TRBV27 to TRBJ2-6; maybe TRBD1 (6 bases). The CDR3 sequence is 16 residues long. Trimming removed 6 bases from V and 0 bases from J, with 12 bases in between. Germline CDR1 MNHEY, CDR2 SMNVEV (reference sequence).

The chain links TRBV7-2 to TRBJ1-1, with D perhaps TRBD1 (6 bases). From germline, CDR1 is SGHTA and CDR2 FQGNSA. The CDR3 is 15 residues long. V lost 5 bases and J lost 0, with 13 bases in between. The CDR3 DNA follows: TGTGCCAGCAGCCCCCGGACAGTCATGAACACTGAAGCTTTCTTT. Protein product: CASSPRTVMNTEAFF.

J is TRBJ1-4 and V is TRBV3-1 (or the pseudogene TRBV3-2); D call uncertain. The CDR3 has 13 residues. In germline, CDR1 is LGHDT, CDR2 YNNKEL (reference sequence). Trimming shortened V by 0 bases and J by 13 bases, and 12 bases separated the two germline ends. CDR3 in DNA: TGTGCCAGCAGCCAAGAGAGGGTGGGAAGACTGTTTTTT. The encoded protein is CASSQERVGRLFF.

The chain links TRBV7-3 to TRBJ2-1, with 12 bases matching TRBD2. CDR1 SGHTA and CDR2 FQGTGA come from the germline V gene. With 3 bases clipped from V and 8 bases from J, the junction kept 5 bases outside the gene matches. The CDR3 contains 15 residues. CDR3 sequence (DNA): TGTGCCAGCAGCTTCGGACTAGCGGGGTCATATGAGCAGTTCTTC. It yields the protein CASSFGLAGSYEQFF.

The chain joins TRBV4-1 to TRBJ2-1, with a weak D call TRBD1 (5 bases). Germline CDR1 is MGHRA and CDR2 is YSYEKL. The germline V and J ends were trimmed by 0 bases and 7 bases, with 13 bases remaining between them. This CDR3 contains 15 residues. CDR3 sequence (DNA): TGCGCCAGCAGCCAAGATGGTAAGGGGTTTAATGAGCAGTTCTTC. It encodes CASSQDGKGFNEQFF.

This chain connects TRBV5-1 to TRBJ2-1; the D is unclear. Germline V lookup: CDR1 SGHRS, CDR2 YFSETQ. The V and J ends lost 0 bases and 4 bases respectively, with 5 bases between them. This CDR3 has 13 amino acids. The CDR3 spells CASSLVGYNEQFF. The CDR3 nucleotides read TGCGCCAGCAGCTTGGTCGGGTACAATGAGCAGTTCTTC.

This rearrangement joins TRBV9 to TRBJ2-1; 12 nucleotides align to TRBD1. The CDR3 spans 15 residues. V lost 0 bases to trimming and J lost 10 bases; unmatched junction nucleotides: 5. Germline V CDR1 and CDR2: SGDLS, YYNGEE. CDR3 sequence reads: CASSVATGTGGEQFF. The CDR3 bases are TGTGCCAGCAGCGTAGCTACCGGGACAGGGGGCGAGCAGTTCTTC.

This rearrangement joins TRBV5-1 to TRBJ1-2; unclear D gene. Germline V lookup: CDR1 SGHRS, CDR2 YFSETQ. CDR3 length: 14 residues. V was cut by 0 bases and J by 8 bases, with 14 bases left in between. CDR3 nucleotides: TGCGCCAGCAGCTTGGTAGAGGATCCTTGGGGCTACACCTTC. Amino acids: CASSLVEDPWGYTF.

This clone was detected only once. V and J are TRBV5-1 and TRBJ2-2; D may correspond to TRBD1 or TRBD2 (6 bases each). The V gene's germline CDR1 is SGHRS and CDR2 YFSETQ. This CDR3 has 16 residues. Trimming removed 7 bases at V and 6 bases at J, with 22 bases between. CDR3 coding DNA: TGCGCCAGCGACCTGTTTGGAGGGGGAATGGCCGGGGAGCTGTTTTTT. Its protein product is CASDLFGGGMAGELFF.

The V gene is TRBV2, the J gene TRBJ2-7, with 8 bases that match TRBD1. Germline CDR1 and CDR2: SNHLY and FYNNEI. CDR3 size: 14 residues. V shed 8 bases, J shed 2 bases, and the junction held 8 bases outside the gene matches. The CDR3 DNA follows: TGTGCCAGCCAGGGACAGGCCCTACCCTACGAGCAGTACTTC. Its translation: CASQGQALPYEQYF.

Notes on this clone: Germline is not matched at one junction end, which may reflect a read error. V gene TRBV4-1 combines with J gene TRBJ2-7, with 11 nucleotides matching TRBD2. The CDR3 has 20 amino acids. From germline, CDR1 is MGHRA and CDR2 YSYEKL. The CDR3 loop reads CARSRLSPILAGDSHYEQYF. CDR3 DNA: TGCGCCCGCAGCCGTCTCTCCCCAATACTAGCGGGGGACTCCCACTACGAGCAGTACTTC.

The rearrangement links TRBV2 to TRBJ2-1, with D perhaps matching TRBD2 (6 bases). Per germline, CDR1 SNHLY and CDR2 FYNNEI. Trimming shortened V by 3 bases and J by 2 bases, and 11 bases separated the two germline ends. This CDR3 is built from 15 residues. CDR3 region: CASSELGGPYNEQFF. CDR3 coding DNA: TGTGCCAGCAGTGAGTTGGGGGGACCCTACAATGAGCAGTTCTTC.

This chain connects TRBV18 to TRBJ2-2; 7 positions match TRBD2. V gave up 0 bases and J gave up 4 bases; unmatched junction bases: 5. Germline CDR1 KGHSH, CDR2 LQKENI. The CDR3 length is 16 residues. CDR3 region: CASSPPTSESTGELFF. CDR3 coding DNA: TGTGCCAGCTCACCACCTACTAGCGAGAGCACCGGGGAGCTGTTTTTT.

The rearrangement links TRBV18 to TRBJ1-3; TRBD1 aligns across 7 bases. From germline, CDR1 is KGHSH and CDR2 LQKENI. V gave up 2 bases and J gave up 4 bases; unmatched junction bases: 11. The CDR3 runs to 17 residues. The CDR3 sequence: CASSPKRGGIPGNTIYF. The CDR3 DNA sequence: TGTGCCAGCTCACCAAAGAGAGGGGGCATCCCCGGAAACACCATATATTTT. Drawing the rest from reference TRBV18 and TRBJ1-3, the complete variable domain is NAGVMQNPRHLVRRRGQEARLRCSPMKGHSHVYWYRQLPEEGLKFMVYLQKENIIDESGMPKERFSAEFPKEGPSILRIQQVVRGDSAAYFCASSPKRGGIPGNTIYFGEGSWLTVV.

The chain is built from TRBV18 and TRBJ1-1; D not resolved. V dropped 6 bases and J dropped 2 bases, with 10 bases sitting between them. CDR1 and CDR2 (germline): KGHSH, LQKENI. This CDR3 has 13 amino acids. DNA for the CDR3: TGTGCCAGCTCGCCCACAGTTAACACTGAAGCTTTCTTT. Amino acid sequence: CASSPTVNTEAFF.

This clone was recorded only once. This chain links TRBV6-5 with TRBJ1-4; D uncertain. Germline V CDR1 and CDR2: MNHEY, SVGAGI. CDR3 length: 14 amino acids. Trimming took off 4 bases at V and 4 bases at J, with 10 bases between the two ends. CDR3 nucleotide sequence: TGTGCCAGCAGTTCCCGACGGGGTAATGAAAAACTGTTTTTT. It yields the protein CASSSRRGNEKLFF.

This clone was seen just once. The chain uses TRBV3-1 (or the pseudogene TRBV3-2) and TRBJ2-3; 10 bases are a match to TRBD2. J lost 3 bases, V lost 4 bases, and 13 bases had no gene match. Germline values: CDR1 LGHDT, CDR2 YNNKEL (reference sequence). The CDR3 length is 18 residues. CDR3: CASSLAGPTSGVTDTQYF. The CDR3 coding sequence is TGTGCCAGCAGCCTAGCAGGACCAACTAGCGGGGTAACAGATACGCAGTATTTT.

This rearrangement joins TRBV7-2 to TRBJ2-7; 9 bases are shared with TRBD1. Germline loops: CDR1 SGHTA, CDR2 FQGNSA. J was trimmed by 4 bases and V by 3 bases; bases with no gene match: 4. This CDR3 is built from 14 residues. CDR3 protein: CASSFRQGGYEQYF. The CDR3 DNA sequence: TGTGCCAGCAGCTTCCGACAGGGGGGGTACGAGCAGTACTTC. The entire variable domain, with the rest obtained from reference TRBV7-2 and TRBJ2-7, is as follows: GAGVSQSPSNKVTEKGKDVELRCDPISGHTALYWYRQSLGQGLEFLIYFQGNSAPDKSGLPSDRFSAERTGGSVSTLTIQRTQQEDSAVYLCASSFRQGGYEQYFGPGTRLTVT.